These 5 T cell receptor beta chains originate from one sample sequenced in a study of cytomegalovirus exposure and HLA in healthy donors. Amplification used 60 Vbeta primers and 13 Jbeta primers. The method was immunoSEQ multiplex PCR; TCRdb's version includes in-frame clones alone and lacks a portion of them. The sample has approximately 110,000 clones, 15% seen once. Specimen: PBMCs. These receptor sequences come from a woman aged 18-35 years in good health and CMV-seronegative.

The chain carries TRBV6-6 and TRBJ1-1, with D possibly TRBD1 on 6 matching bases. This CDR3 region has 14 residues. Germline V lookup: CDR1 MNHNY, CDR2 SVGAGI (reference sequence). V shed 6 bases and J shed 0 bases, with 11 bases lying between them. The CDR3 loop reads CASRLGQLNTEAFF. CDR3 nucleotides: TGTGCCAGCAGACTAGGACAGTTGAACACTGAAGCTTTCTTT.

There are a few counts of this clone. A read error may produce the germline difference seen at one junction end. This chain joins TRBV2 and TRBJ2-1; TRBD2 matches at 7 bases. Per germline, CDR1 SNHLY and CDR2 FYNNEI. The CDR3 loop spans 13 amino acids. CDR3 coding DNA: TGTGCCACCAGTGGGGGGGGTTACAATGAGCAGTTCTTC. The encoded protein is CATSGGGYNEQFF.

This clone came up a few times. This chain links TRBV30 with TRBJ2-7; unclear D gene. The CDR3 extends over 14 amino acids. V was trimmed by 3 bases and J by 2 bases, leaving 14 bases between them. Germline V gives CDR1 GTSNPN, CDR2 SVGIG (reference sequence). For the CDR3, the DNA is TGTGCCTGGAGGGGCCGTTGGGCTCCCTACGAGCAGTACTTC. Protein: CAWRGRWAPYEQYF.

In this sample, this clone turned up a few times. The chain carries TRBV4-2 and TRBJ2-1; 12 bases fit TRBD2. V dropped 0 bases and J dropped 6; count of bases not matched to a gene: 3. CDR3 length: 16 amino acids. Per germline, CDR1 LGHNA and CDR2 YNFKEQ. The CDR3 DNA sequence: TGTGCCAGCAGCCAAGAAGGACTAGCGGGACTCAATGAGCAGTTCTTC. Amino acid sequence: CASSQEGLAGLNEQFF.

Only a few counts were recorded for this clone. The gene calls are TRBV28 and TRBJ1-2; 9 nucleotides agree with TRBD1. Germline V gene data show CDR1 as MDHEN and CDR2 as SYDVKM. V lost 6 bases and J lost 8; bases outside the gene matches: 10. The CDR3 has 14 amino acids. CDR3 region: CASSRGDRVRGYTF. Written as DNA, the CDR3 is TGTGCCAGCAGCCGGGGGGACAGGGTACGGGGCTACACCTTC.